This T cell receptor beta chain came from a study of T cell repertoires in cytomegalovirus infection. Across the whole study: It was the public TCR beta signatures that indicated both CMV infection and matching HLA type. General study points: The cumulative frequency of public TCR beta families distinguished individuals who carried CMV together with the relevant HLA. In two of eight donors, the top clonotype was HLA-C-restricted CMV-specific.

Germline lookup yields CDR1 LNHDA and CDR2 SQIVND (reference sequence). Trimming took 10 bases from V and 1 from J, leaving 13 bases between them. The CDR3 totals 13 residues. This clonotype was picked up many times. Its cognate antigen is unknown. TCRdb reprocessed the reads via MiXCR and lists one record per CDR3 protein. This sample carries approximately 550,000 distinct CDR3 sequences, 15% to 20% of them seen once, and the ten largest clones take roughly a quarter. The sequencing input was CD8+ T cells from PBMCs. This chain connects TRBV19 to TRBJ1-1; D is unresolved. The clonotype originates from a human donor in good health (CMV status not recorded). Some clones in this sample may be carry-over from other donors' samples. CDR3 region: CATTVLPNTEAFF. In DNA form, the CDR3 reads TGTGCCACAACAGTCCTTCCGAACACTGAAGCTTTCTTT.